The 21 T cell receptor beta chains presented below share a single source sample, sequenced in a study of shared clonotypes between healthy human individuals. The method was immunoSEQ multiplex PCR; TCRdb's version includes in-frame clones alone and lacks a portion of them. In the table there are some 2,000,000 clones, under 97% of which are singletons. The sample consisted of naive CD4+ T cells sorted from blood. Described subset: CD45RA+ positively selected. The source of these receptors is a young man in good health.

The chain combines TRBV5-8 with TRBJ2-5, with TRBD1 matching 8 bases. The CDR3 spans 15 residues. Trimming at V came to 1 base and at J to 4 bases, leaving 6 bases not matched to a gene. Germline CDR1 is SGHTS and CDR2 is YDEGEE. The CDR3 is CASSLIQGTGETQYF. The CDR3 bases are TGTGCCAGCAGCTTGATCCAGGGGACAGGAGAGACCCAGTACTTC. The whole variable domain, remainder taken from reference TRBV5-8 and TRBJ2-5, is EAGVTQSPTHLIKTRGQQATLRCSPISGHTSVYWYQQALGLGLQFLLWYDEGEERNRGNFPPRFSGRQFPNYSSELNVNALELEDSALYLCASSLIQGTGETQYFGPGTRLLVL.

Here the CDR3 reads CAISESPGEKLFF. The CDR3 nucleotides are TGTGCCATCAGTGAGTCTCCGGGGGAAAAACTGTTTTTT. This sequence joins TRBV10-3 and TRBJ1-4, with unresolved D. Deletions cut 0 bases from V and 8 bases from J, with 7 bases between. CDR3 length: 13 residues. CDR1 and CDR2 from the germline V gene are ENHRY and SYGVKD.

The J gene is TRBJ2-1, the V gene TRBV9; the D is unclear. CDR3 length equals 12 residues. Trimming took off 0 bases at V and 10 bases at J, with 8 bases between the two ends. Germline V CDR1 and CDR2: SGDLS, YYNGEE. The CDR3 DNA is TGTGCCAGCAGCGTAGTCTCCTTGGAGCAGTTCTTC. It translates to CASSVVSLEQFF.

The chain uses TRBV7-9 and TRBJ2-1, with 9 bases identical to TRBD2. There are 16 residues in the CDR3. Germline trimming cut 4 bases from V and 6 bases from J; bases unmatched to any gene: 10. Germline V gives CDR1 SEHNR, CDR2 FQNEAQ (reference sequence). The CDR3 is CASSSGTSFSGNEQFF. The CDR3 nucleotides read TGTGCCAGCAGCTCCGGGACTAGCTTCTCCGGCAATGAGCAGTTCTTC.

CDR3 region: CASSQWGLGDEQYF. The CDR3 nucleotides are TGTGCCAGCAGCCAATGGGGACTAGGGGACGAGCAGTACTTC. The V gene is TRBV14, the J gene TRBJ2-7, with 8 bases fitting TRBD2. Germline assignment: CDR1 SGHDN and CDR2 FVKESK. With V trimmed by 2 bases and J by 5 bases, 5 bases remained unmatched. The CDR3 is 14 amino acids.

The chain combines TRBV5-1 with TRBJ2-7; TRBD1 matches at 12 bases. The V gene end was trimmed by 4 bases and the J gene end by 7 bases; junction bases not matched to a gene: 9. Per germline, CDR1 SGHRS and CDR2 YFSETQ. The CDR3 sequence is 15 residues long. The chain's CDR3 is CASSPEGDRGREQYF. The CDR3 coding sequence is TGCGCCAGCAGCCCCGAAGGGGACAGGGGGCGAGAGCAGTACTTC.

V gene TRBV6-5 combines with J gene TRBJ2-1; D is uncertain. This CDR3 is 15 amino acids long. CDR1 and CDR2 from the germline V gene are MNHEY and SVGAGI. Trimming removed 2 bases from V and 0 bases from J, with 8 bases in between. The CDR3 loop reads CASSYDSSSYNEQFF. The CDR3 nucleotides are TGTGCCAGCAGTTACGATAGCAGCTCCTACAATGAGCAGTTCTTC.

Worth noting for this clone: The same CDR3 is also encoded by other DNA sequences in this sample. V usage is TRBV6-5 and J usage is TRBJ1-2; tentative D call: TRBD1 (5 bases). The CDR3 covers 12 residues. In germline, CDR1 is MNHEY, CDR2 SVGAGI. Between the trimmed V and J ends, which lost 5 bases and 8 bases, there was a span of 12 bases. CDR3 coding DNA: TGTGCCAGCAGTGGTACAGGCTACGGCTACACCTTC. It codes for CASSGTGYGYTF.

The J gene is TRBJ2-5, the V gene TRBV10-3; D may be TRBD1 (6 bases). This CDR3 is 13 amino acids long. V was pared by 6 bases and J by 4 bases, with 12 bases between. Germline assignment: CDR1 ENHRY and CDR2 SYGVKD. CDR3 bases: TGTGCCATCAGCGGGAAACAGGGAGAGACCCAGTACTTC. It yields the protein CAISGKQGETQYF.

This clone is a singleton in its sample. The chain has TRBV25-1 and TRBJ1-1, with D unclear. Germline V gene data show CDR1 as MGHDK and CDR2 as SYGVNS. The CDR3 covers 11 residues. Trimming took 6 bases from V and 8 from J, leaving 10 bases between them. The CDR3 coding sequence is TGTGCCAGCAGAAGCCCGACCGAAGCTTTCTTT. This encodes CASRSPTEAFF.

CDR3 sequence reads: CASSGGTLQETQYF. CDR3 nucleotides: TGCGCCAGCAGCGGGGGGACCCTACAAGAGACCCAGTACTTC. This chain links TRBV5-1 with TRBJ2-5; tentatively, D is TRBD2 (6 bases). The germline V and J ends were trimmed by 4 bases and 2 bases, with 12 bases remaining between them. Looked up from germline, CDR1 is SGHRS and CDR2 is YFSETQ. The CDR3 has 14 amino acids.

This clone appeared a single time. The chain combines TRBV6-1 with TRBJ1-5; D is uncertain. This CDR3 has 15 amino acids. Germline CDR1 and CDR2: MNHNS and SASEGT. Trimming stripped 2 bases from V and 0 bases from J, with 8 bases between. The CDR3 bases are TGTGCCAGCAGTGAACAACGGTATAGCAATCAGCCCCAGCATTTT. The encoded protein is CASSEQRYSNQPQHF.

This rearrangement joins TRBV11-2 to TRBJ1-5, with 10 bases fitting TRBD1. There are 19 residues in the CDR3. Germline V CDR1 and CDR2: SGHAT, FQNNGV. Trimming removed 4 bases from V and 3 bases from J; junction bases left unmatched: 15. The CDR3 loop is CASSSNAIGTGVYNQPQHF. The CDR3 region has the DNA TGTGCCAGCAGCTCCAATGCGATCGGGACAGGGGTGTACAATCAGCCCCAGCATTTT. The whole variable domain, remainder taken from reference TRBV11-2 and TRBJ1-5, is EAGVAQSPRYKIIEKRQSVAFWCNPISGHATLYWYQQILGQGPKLLIQFQNNGVVDDSQLPKDRFSAERLKGVDSTLKIQPAKLEDSAVYLCASSSNAIGTGVYNQPQHFGDGTRLSIL.

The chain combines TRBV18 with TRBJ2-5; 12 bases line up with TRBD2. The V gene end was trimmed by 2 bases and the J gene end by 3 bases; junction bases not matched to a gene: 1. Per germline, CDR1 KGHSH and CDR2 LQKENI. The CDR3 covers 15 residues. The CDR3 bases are TGTGCCAGCTCACCAAGGACTAGCGGGGAAGAGACCCAGTACTTC. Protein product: CASSPRTSGEETQYF.

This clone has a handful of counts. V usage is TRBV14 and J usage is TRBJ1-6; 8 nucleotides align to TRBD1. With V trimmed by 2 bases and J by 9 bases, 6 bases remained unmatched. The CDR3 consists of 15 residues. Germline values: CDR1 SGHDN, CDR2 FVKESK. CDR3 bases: TGTGCCAGCAGCCAAACGACAGGGGCTGTTTCACCCCTCCACTTT. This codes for CASSQTTGAVSPLHF.

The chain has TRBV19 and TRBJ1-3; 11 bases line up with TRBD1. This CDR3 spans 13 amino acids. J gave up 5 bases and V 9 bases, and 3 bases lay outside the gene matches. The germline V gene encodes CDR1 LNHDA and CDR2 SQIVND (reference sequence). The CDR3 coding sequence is TGTGCCAGCCCGGACAGGGGGCGAAACACCATATATTTT. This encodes CASPDRGRNTIYF.

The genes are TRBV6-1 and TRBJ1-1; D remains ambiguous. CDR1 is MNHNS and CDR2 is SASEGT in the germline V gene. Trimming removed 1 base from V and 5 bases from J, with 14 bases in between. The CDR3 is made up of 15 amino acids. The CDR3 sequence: CASSEGPGFPTEAFF. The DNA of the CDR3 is TGTGCCAGCAGTGAAGGGCCAGGATTCCCAACTGAAGCTTTCTTT.

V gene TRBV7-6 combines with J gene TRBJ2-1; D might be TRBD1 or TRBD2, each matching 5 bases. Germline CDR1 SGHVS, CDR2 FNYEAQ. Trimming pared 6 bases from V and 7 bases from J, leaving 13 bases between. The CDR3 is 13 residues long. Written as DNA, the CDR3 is TGTGCCAGCAGAGCCGGGACGAGTAATGAGCAGTTCTTC. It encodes CASRAGTSNEQFF.

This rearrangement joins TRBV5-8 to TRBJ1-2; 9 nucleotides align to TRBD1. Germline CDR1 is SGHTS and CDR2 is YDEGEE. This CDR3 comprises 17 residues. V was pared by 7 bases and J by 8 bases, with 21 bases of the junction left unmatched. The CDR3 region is CASRMTGTGLGLDGYTF. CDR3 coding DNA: TGTGCCAGCCGTATGACCGGGACAGGGTTGGGCTTGGACGGCTACACCTTC. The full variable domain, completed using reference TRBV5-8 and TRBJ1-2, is EAGVTQSPTHLIKTRGQQATLRCSPISGHTSVYWYQQALGLGLQFLLWYDEGEERNRGNFPPRFSGRQFPNYSSELNVNALELEDSALYLCASRMTGTGLGLDGYTFGSGTRLTVV.

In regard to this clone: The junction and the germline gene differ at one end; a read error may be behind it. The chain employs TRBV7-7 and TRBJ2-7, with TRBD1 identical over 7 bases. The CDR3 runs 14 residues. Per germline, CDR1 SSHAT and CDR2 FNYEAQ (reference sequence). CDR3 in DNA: TGTGCTAGCAGCCCCCAGGGGGTCGGATACGAGCAGTACTTC. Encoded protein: CASSPQGVGYEQYF.

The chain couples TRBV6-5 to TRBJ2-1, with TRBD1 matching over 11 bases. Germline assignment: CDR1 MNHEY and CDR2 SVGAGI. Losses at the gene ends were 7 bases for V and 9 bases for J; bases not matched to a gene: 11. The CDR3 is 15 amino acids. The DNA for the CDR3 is TGTGCCAGCACCCGCAGGGACAGGGGGGTTGTTGAGCAGTTCTTC. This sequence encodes CASTRRDRGVVEQFF.